Included here is one T cell receptor beta chain sequence, with context. Its cognate antigen is unknown. This sample was included in a study of T cell responses to AZD1222 COVID-19 vaccine. Study information: Second-dose groups at about 4 or about 12 weeks were pooled.

Trimming removed 3 bases from V and 5 bases from J, with 10 bases in between. The CDR3 is 13 residues long. Produced via immunoSEQ multiplex PCR; TCRdb's table is partial and in-frame only. The table includes 110,000 or so clones, approximately 91% detected once. Findings and limits, study-wide: Repertoire collection took place solely once the T cell response had peaked.

The chain recombines TRBV12-3 or TRBV12-4 with TRBJ1-1; a weak D match, TRBD1 (6 bases). This sample comprised peripheral blood, obtained on day 0 of AZD1222 vaccination. This receptor was identified in an adult in good health. CDR3 DNA sequence: TGTGCCAGCAGTTTTACAGGGCAAACTGAAGCTTTCTTT. Translating gives CASSFTGQTEAFF.